Following are 21 T cell receptor beta chains from one sample sequenced in a study of post-analysis software for immune sequencing data. Their antigens remain unidentified. The study's findings and limits: Patients used five TRBV segments, including TRBV5-6, TRBV5-1 and TRBV20-1, more often than controls.

Unique molecular identifiers were carried by the TCR beta cDNA libraries. Using its own MiXCR run on the PCR reads, TCRdb lists one record per CDR3 protein. The repertoire has about 810,000 distinct CDR3 sequences, approximately 53% of them found once; the top ten carry around 4.5%. The sample taken for sequencing was blood. These receptors originate from a girl under 18 with multiple sclerosis.

This clonotype has just a few counts. The gene calls are TRBV6-2 or TRBV6-3 and TRBJ1-6; a possible D gene is TRBD1 (6 bases). Per the germline V gene, CDR1 is MNHEY and CDR2 is SVGEGT. With 6 bases removed from V and 3 bases from J, the gap between germline ends came to 12 bases. The CDR3 runs to 15 residues. The CDR3, as DNA: TGTGCCAGCAGCACTCCGACAGGCTATAATTCACCCCTCCACTTT. Translated: CASSTPTGYNSPLHF.

In this sample, this clonotype turned up once. V usage is TRBV15 and J usage is TRBJ2-5, with no clear D. V shed 5 bases and J shed 5 bases, with 12 bases lying between them. There are 13 residues in the CDR3. In germline, CDR1 is LNHNV, CDR2 YYDKDF (reference sequence). The CDR3 spells CATSHAFRETQYF. The CDR3 bases are TGTGCCACCAGCCACGCTTTCCGGGAGACCCAGTACTTC.

The V call is TRBV7-2, the J call TRBJ2-5; TRBD1 matches at 7 bases. Germline values: CDR1 SGHTA, CDR2 FQGNSA. V lost 1 base to trimming and J lost 7 bases; unmatched junction nucleotides: 9. The CDR3 spans 15 residues. The DNA for the CDR3 is TGTGCCAGCAGCTTAGGGATAGGGGGCAAGGGGACCCAGTACTTC. Protein sequence: CASSLGIGGKGTQYF.

V gene TRBV11-2 combines with J gene TRBJ2-4; TRBD2 might be the D (5 bases). Germline V gives CDR1 SGHAT, CDR2 FQNNGV. The germline V and J ends were trimmed by 0 bases and 15 bases, with 21 bases remaining between them. This CDR3 has 15 residues. CDR3: CASSLDPGNGYERYF. In nucleotides, the CDR3 is TGTGCCAGCAGCTTAGACCCGGGAAACGGCTACGAGCGGTACTTC. The complete variable domain, with remaining parts taken from reference TRBV11-2 and TRBJ2-4, reads EAGVAQSPRYKIIEKRQSVAFWCNPISGHATLYWYQQILGQGPKLLIQFQNNGVVDDSQLPKDRFSAERLKGVDSTLKIQPAKLEDSAVYLCASSLDPGNGYERYFGAGTRLSVL.

The V call is TRBV20-1, the J call TRBJ2-7, with a weak D call TRBD1 (7 bases). The end of the DNA fits TRBJ2-5 better, so the J call may be wrong. Germline lookup yields CDR1 DFQATT and CDR2 SNEGSKA (reference sequence). The CDR3 has 13 residues. CDR3 nucleotides: TGCAGTGCTAGTAAACAGGGGAGGGAGACCCAGTACTTC. Translation: CSASKQGRETQYF.

This clonotype occurred a few times. The genes are TRBV6-1 and TRBJ1-2; perhaps TRBD1 as D (5 bases). The V gene's germline CDR1 is MNHNS and CDR2 SASEGT. Trimming took off 3 bases at V and 2 bases at J, with 16 bases between the two ends. There are 16 residues in the CDR3. The CDR3 is CASSDWGGPQNYGYTF. The CDR3 DNA sequence: TGTGCCAGCAGTGATTGGGGGGGACCGCAGAACTATGGCTACACCTTC.

The chain links TRBV5-1 to TRBJ2-1; tentatively, D is TRBD1 (6 bases). The better agreement between TRBJ2-7 and the DNA end casts doubt on the J call. This CDR3 region has 15 residues. The V gene's germline CDR1 is SGHRS and CDR2 YFSETQ. The CDR3 region is CASSHGQSSYNEQYF. The CDR3 DNA reads as TGCGCCAGCAGCCACGGACAGAGCTCCTACAATGAGCAGTACTTC.

The J gene is TRBJ1-2, the V gene TRBV10-3; 9 bases agree with TRBD1. The CDR3 has 17 residues. Germline CDR1 and CDR2: ENHRY and SYGVKD. J gave up 4 bases and V 3 bases, and 12 bases lay outside the gene matches. The CDR3 nucleotides read TGTGCCATCAGTGATGGGACAGGGCGAATCCGCGGCTATGGCTACACCTTC. Translating gives CAISDGTGRIRGYGYTF.

This clonotype showed up just a few times. The rearrangement joins TRBV29-1 to TRBJ2-4; D could derive from TRBD1 or TRBD2 (5 bases each). The CDR3 is 14 amino acids. V was trimmed by 6 bases and J by 9 bases, leaving 21 bases between them. Germline V lookup: CDR1 SQVTM, CDR2 ANQGSEA. CDR3 bases: TGCAGCGTGGGCCGCGGGCAGGGCCGGGGCATTCAGTACTTC. This gives the protein CSVGRGQGRGIQYF.

The gene calls are TRBV5-1 and TRBJ1-1, with 7 positions matching TRBD1. With 1 base clipped from V and 1 base from J, the junction kept 10 bases outside the gene matches. From germline, CDR1 is SGHRS and CDR2 YFSETQ. CDR3 length: 17 residues. CDR3 loop: CASSLNPGGSWNTEAFF. CDR3 bases: TGCGCCAGCAGCTTGAATCCAGGGGGGAGTTGGAACACTGAAGCTTTCTTT.

V is TRBV7-8 and J is TRBJ2-7; 12 positions agree with TRBD1. Germline V CDR1 and CDR2: SGHVS, FQNEAQ. The CDR3 is made up of 17 amino acids. Trimming at V came to 5 bases and at J to 4 bases, leaving 12 bases not matched to a gene. The DNA for the CDR3 is TGTGCCAGCAGCGCCAGCGGGGGGACAGGGGGCTTGTACGAGCAGTACTTC. Protein: CASSASGGTGGLYEQYF.

The chain combines TRBV7-3 with TRBJ2-6, with no clear D. This CDR3 has 16 amino acids. Trimming cost V 2 bases and J 4 bases, with 12 bases left between them. Germline CDR1 and CDR2: SGHTA and FQGTGA. Here the CDR3 reads CASSLRAGSGANVLTF. The CDR3 nucleotides read TGTGCCAGCAGCTTACGGGCCGGGTCAGGGGCCAACGTCCTGACTTTC.

V is TRBV9 and J is TRBJ2-1, with 15 positions matching TRBD2. This CDR3 spans 17 amino acids. Per germline, CDR1 SGDLS and CDR2 YYNGEE. V was clipped by 0 bases and J by 9 bases; unmatched bases: 7. CDR3 residues: CASSVVGTSGRLGEQFF. CDR3 in DNA: TGTGCCAGCAGCGTAGTTGGGACTAGCGGGAGGTTGGGTGAGCAGTTCTTC.

V and J are TRBV29-1 and TRBJ2-3, with 10 bases identical to TRBD2. The CDR3 runs 16 residues. The germline V gene encodes CDR1 SQVTM and CDR2 ANQGSEA. V was clipped by 4 bases and J by 2 bases; unmatched bases: 9. The CDR3 nucleotides read TGCAGCGTTGTCTGGGTTAGCGGGGGGCCCACAGATACGCAGTATTTT. This gives the protein CSVVWVSGGPTDTQYF.

The chain links TRBV29-1 to TRBJ2-7, with D perhaps TRBD1 (7 bases). V dropped 4 bases and J dropped 6 bases, with 22 bases sitting between them. CDR1 is SQVTM, CDR2 ANQGSEA, per germline. CDR3 length: 15 residues. The CDR3 DNA is TGCAGCGTTGTAGGACAGGCCTGGGTGGGGGGCGAGCAGTACTTC. Its translation: CSVVGQAWVGGEQYF.

A remark on this clonotype: One junction end disagrees with the germline gene, perhaps due to a read error. The chain has TRBV7-9 and TRBJ2-5; 8 nucleotides agree with TRBD2. CDR1 and CDR2 from the germline V gene are SEHNR and FQNEAQ (reference sequence). This CDR3 comprises 15 residues. The CDR3 region is CASSPGGGTRETQYF. The CDR3 DNA reads as TGTGCCAGCAGCCCGGGAGGGGGAACGCGAGAGACTCAGTACTTC.

As concerns this clonotype: Since a much larger clone is just one base distant, this may be a read error. This chain uses TRBV20-1 with TRBJ2-7; D might be TRBD1 (5 bases). Germline CDR1 and CDR2: DFQATT and SNEGSKA (reference sequence). The CDR3 is 15 residues long. V lost 0 bases and J lost 7, with 19 bases in between. CDR3 residues: CSARDWGKGLDEQYF. CDR3 nucleotide sequence: TGCAGTGCTAGAGATTGGGGTAAGGGGCTGGATGAGCAGTACTTC.

This rearrangement joins TRBV5-1 to TRBJ1-1; no reliable D call. V was clipped by 2 bases and J by 0 bases, with 11 bases between them. Germline V gene lookup returns CDR1 SGHRS and CDR2 YFSETQ. There are 15 residues in the CDR3. CDR3 protein: CASSLGPVVNTEAFF. DNA for the CDR3: TGCGCCAGCAGCTTAGGCCCCGTAGTGAACACTGAAGCTTTCTTT.

As to this clonotype: With a much larger clone just one base away, this may be a read error. The rearrangement uses TRBV5-5 and TRBJ2-7; D not resolved. V was shortened by 1 base and J by 7 bases, with 18 bases between the two germline ends. This CDR3 is built from 15 residues. Germline CDR1 is SGHKS and CDR2 is YYEKEE (reference sequence). The CDR3 is CASSLLSGSYNEQYF. In nucleotides, the CDR3 is TGTGCCAGCAGCTTGTTGTCAGGTTCCTACAATGAGCAGTACTTC.

Only a few counts were recorded for this clonotype. The CDR3 reads CSATSTGLGQPQHF. CDR3 sequence (DNA): TGCAGTGCAACTTCGACAGGGCTAGGTCAGCCCCAGCATTTT. The V gene is TRBV20-1, the J gene TRBJ1-5; 7 positions match TRBD1. Trimming cost V 6 bases and J 6 bases; bases outside gene matches: 11. Germline V gives CDR1 DFQATT, CDR2 SNEGSKA (reference sequence). The CDR3 is 14 amino acids.

This chain connects TRBV5-1 to TRBJ2-7, with a tentative D call TRBD1 (6 bases). This CDR3 has 15 residues. Trimming removed 3 bases from V and 0 bases from J, with 13 bases in between. Germline CDR1 is SGHRS and CDR2 is YFSETQ. The CDR3 is CASSSSGQNSYEQYF. DNA of the CDR3: TGCGCCAGCAGCTCCTCAGGACAGAACTCCTACGAGCAGTACTTC.